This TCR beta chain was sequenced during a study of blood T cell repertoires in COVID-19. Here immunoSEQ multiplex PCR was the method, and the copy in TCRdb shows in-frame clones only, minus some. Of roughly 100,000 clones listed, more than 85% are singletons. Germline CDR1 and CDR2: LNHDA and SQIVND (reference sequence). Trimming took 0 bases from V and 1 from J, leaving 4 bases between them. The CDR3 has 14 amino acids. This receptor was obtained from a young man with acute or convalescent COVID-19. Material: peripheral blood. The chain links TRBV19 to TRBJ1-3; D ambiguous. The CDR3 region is CASSIDSSGNTIYF. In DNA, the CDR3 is TGTGCCAGTAGTATAGATAGTTCTGGAAACACCATATATTTT.